This is a list of T cell receptor beta chains from one sample in a study of vaccination and CD4 T cells after COVID-19. Their antigens are not known. TCRdb reprocessed the PCR reads via MiXCR and lists one record per CDR3 protein. The table shows about 14,000 distinct CDR3 sequences, with around 60% occurring only once. Sequenced: CD4+ T cells from blood, cultured in vitro. These receptors were obtained from a human donor who had recovered from COVID-19. Both conserved end residues are part of each CDR3. Fields, in order: D gene, V gene, J gene, clone size, CDR3 DNA, CDR3 protein. D genes are given only for firm matches. Clone size is not always given. Where it is, it says once, few, many or a class for expanded clones.

TRBD2	TRBV11-2	TRBJ2-3	.	TGTGCCAGCAGCCCCCTGGGTAGCGGGGGGGCAGATACGCAGTATTTT	CASSPLGSGGADTQYF
.	TRBV19	TRBJ2-4	.	TGTGCCAGTAGTAGCGGGGGCGTTGACATTCAGTACTTC	CASSSGGVDIQYF
.	TRBV6-2/TRBV6-3	TRBJ1-5	.	TGTGCCAGCAGAACGACAGGAGCCGGCAATCAGCCCCAGCATTTT	CASRTTGAGNQPQHF
.	TRBV30	TRBJ1-1	.	TGTGCCTGCCTCAGTCGCTGGGCTGAAGCTTTCTTT	CACLSRWAEAFF
.	TRBV7-2	TRBJ1-5	few	TGTGCCAGCAGCTTATTAGTCGTCCAGGGGCAACAGCCCCAGCATTTT	CASSLLVVQGQQPQHF
.	TRBV6-1	TRBJ2-2	once	TGTGCCAGCAGTGAAGTCAGGGGCGGGTCCGGGGAGCTGTTTTTT	CASSEVRGGSGELFF
TRBD1	TRBV7-2	TRBJ1-6	.	TGTGCCAGCAGCCCTGACAGGGGTGATTCACCCCTCCACTTT	CASSPDRGDSPLHF
.	TRBV20-1	TRBJ2-7	.	TGCAGTGCTAGGTCGACAGGTAGGGACGAGCAGTACTTC	CSARSTGRDEQYF
.	TRBV6-2/TRBV6-3	TRBJ1-4	.	TGTGCCAGCAGCCAAGTCGGGCCCGAAAAACTGTTTTTT	CASSQVGPEKLFF
.	TRBV20-1	TRBJ2-5	.	TGCAGTGCCCCAGGCTGGAACTGGTACAGGATGGAGACCCAGTACTTC	CSAPGWNWYRMETQYF
TRBD2	TRBV7-2	TRBJ2-5	.	TGTGCCAGCAGCTTAGTGGGAGGGAGAGGGAACCGGCAAGAGACCCAGTACTTC	CASSLVGGRGNRQETQYF
.	TRBV6-1	TRBJ1-6	once	TGTGCCAGCAGCCGACAGGACTATAATTCACCCCTCCACTTT	CASSRQDYNSPLHF
.	TRBV28	TRBJ1-5	.	TGTGCCAGCAGCCTCATTACAGACCTTTATAGCAATCAGCCCCAGCATTTT	CASSLITDLYSNQPQHF
.	TRBV2	TRBJ2-2	few	TGTGCCAGCGGGCCGGGACAGAACACCGGGGAGCTGTTTTTT	CASGPGQNTGELFF
.	TRBV28	TRBJ1-2	few	TGTGCCAGCAGTTTATGGCAGGGTTATGGCTACACCTTC	CASSLWQGYGYTF
TRBD1	TRBV2	TRBJ1-1	.	TGTGCCAGCAGTCCGGACAGGGGGTCATGGAGGACTGAAGCTTTCTTT	CASSPDRGSWRTEAFF
.	TRBV15	TRBJ2-5	.	TGTGCCACCAGCAGAGATCGAGGACAGGAGACCCAGTACTTC	CATSRDRGQETQYF
.	TRBV11-2	TRBJ1-2	.	TGTGCCAGCAGCCAGGCTTTTATGGAGTACTATGGCTACACCTTC	CASSQAFMEYYGYTF
.	TRBV7-2	TRBJ1-2	.	TGTGCCAGCAGCTCTCGGTGGGCCGCTAACTATGGCTACACCTTC	CASSSRWAANYGYTF
.	TRBV2	TRBJ2-2	.	TGTGCCATCCCGAGGGAGACAAAGAACACCGGGGAGCTGTTTTTT	CAIPRETKNTGELFF
.	TRBV6-1	TRBJ1-2	once	TGTGCCAGCAGCATGGACAGATCCTTGGGTGGCTACACCTTC	CASSMDRSLGGYTF
TRBD1	TRBV20-1	TRBJ2-7	.	TGCAGTGCTGGGGAACAGGGGGTTGGCGAGCAGTACTTC	CSAGEQGVGEQYF
.	TRBV20-1	TRBJ1-6	.	TGCAGTGCCACGGACAACTCCTATAATTCACCCCTCCACTTT	CSATDNSYNSPLHF
.	TRBV6-2/TRBV6-3	TRBJ1-1	.	TGTGCCAGCAGTTATCGGGGGAACACTGAAGCTTTCTTT	CASSYRGNTEAFF
TRBD1	TRBV20-1	TRBJ2-4	.	TGCAGTGCTACCGGACAGGAAAGAAACATTCAGTACTTC	CSATGQERNIQYF
TRBD2	TRBV25-1	TRBJ2-5	.	TGTGCCAGCAGTGAAATGGCGGGGGGGCCAGAGACCCAGTACTTC	CASSEMAGGPETQYF
.	TRBV6-1	TRBJ1-2	once	TGTGCCAGCAGCCCCGGGGGTAACTATGGCTACACCTTC	CASSPGGNYGYTF
.	TRBV5-1	TRBJ2-5	.	TGCGCCAGCAGCTTGGGTGAAGCTGGAGAGACCCAGTACTTC	CASSLGEAGETQYF
.	TRBV5-6	TRBJ1-2	.	TGTGCCAGCAGCTTGGTCGCCAGGGGCGTGGGCTACACCTTC	CASSLVARGVGYTF
TRBD1	TRBV5-1	TRBJ2-2	.	TGCGCCAGCAGCCCGGACAGGGGGGCCGGGGAGCTGTTTTTT	CASSPDRGAGELFF
.	TRBV3-1	TRBJ2-1	.	TGTGCCAGCAGCCAAGAAAGGAGGCAGCAGTTCTTC	CASSQERRQQFF
TRBD1	TRBV12-3/TRBV12-4	TRBJ1-1	once	TGTGCCAGCAGGGAGATAGACAGGGGAGGAACTGAAGCTTTCTTT	CASREIDRGGTEAFF
.	TRBV20-1	TRBJ1-5	.	TGCAGTGCTAGAGGCGCGGGGTCAGGACCCCAGCATTTT	CSARGAGSGPQHF
TRBD2	TRBV20-1	TRBJ2-3	few	TGCAGTGCAAGGGTCCTAGCGGGAGCAGGTGATACGCAGTATTTT	CSARVLAGAGDTQYF
.	TRBV20-1	TRBJ1-1	few	TGCAGTGCTAGAGATCGCAGGGCGCGGACTGAAGCTTTCTTT	CSARDRRARTEAFF
.	TRBV6-1	TRBJ1-5	.	TGTGCCAGCAGTAACGGGGTTAGCAATCAGCCCCAGCATTTT	CASSNGVSNQPQHF
.	TRBV7-2	TRBJ2-7	.	TGTGCCAGCAGCTATACCTACGAGCAGTACTTC	CASSYTYEQYF
TRBD1	TRBV6-1	TRBJ2-1	.	TGTGCCAGCAGTGAAGGGGACAGGGGGCGTATAGAGCAGTTCTTC	CASSEGDRGRIEQFF
.	TRBV7-9	TRBJ1-1	once	TGTGCCAGCAGCTTGATCCCAGAGAACACTGAAGCTTTCTTT	CASSLIPENTEAFF
TRBD1	TRBV24-1	TRBJ2-7	.	TGTGCCACGGGGACAGATAGCTCCTACGAGCAGTACTTC	CATGTDSSYEQYF
TRBD1	TRBV7-2	TRBJ1-2	few	TGTGCCAGCACCCCAGCCAGGGGGAACTATGGCTACACCTTC	CASTPARGNYGYTF
.	TRBV6-2/TRBV6-3	TRBJ1-2	.	TGTGCCAGCAGTCCCCAGGCTTTGCGTGGCTACACCTTC	CASSPQALRGYTF
.	TRBV19	TRBJ1-5	few	TGTGCCAGTAGTAGGGGCCTCAATCAGCCCCAGCATTTT	CASSRGLNQPQHF
TRBD1	TRBV27	TRBJ1-6	.	TGTGCCAGCAGTTCAACAGGGGGCTCTGAATCACCCCTCCACTTT	CASSSTGGSESPLHF
.	TRBV12-5	TRBJ1-1	.	TGTGCTAGTGGTTTGACGGTGAACACTGAAGCTTTCTTT	CASGLTVNTEAFF
.	TRBV28	TRBJ1-1	.	TGTGCCATCGCTGACACCATGAACACTGAAGCTTTCTTT	CAIADTMNTEAFF
.	TRBV20-1	TRBJ1-5	few	TGCAGTGCGTACCAGAGAGGAAATCAGCCCCAGCATTTT	CSAYQRGNQPQHF
.	TRBV19	TRBJ2-4	.	TGTGCCAGTAGAGAGGGGATTAGAAACATTCAGTACTTC	CASREGIRNIQYF
.	TRBV30	TRBJ2-7	.	TGTGCCTGGAGTGTAGGACCTTACGAGCAGTACTTC	CAWSVGPYEQYF
.	TRBV24-1	TRBJ1-4	.	TGTGCCACCAGTGACCCAGGTGGGAGTAATGAAAAACTGTTTTTT	CATSDPGGSNEKLFF
TRBD1	TRBV28	TRBJ1-4	.	TGTGCCAGCAGATACACGGGACAGGGTAGCGAAAAACTGTTTTTT	CASRYTGQGSEKLFF
TRBD2	TRBV27	TRBJ2-1	.	TGTGCCAGCAGTTTGGTGAGACTAGCGGGAGGCAATGAGCAGTTCTTC	CASSLVRLAGGNEQFF